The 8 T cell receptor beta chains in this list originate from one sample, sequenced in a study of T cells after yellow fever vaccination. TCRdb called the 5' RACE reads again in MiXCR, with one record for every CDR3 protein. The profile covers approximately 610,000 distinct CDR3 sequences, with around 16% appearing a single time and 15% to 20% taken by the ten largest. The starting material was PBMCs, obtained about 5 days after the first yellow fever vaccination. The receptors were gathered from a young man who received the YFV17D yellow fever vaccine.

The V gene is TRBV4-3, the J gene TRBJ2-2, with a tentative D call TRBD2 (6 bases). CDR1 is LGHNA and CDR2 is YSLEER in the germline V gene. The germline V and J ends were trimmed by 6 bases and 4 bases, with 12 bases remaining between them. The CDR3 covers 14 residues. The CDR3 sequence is CASRGPRGTGELFF. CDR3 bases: TGCGCCAGCAGGGGTCCGCGGGGCACCGGGGAGCTGTTTTTT.

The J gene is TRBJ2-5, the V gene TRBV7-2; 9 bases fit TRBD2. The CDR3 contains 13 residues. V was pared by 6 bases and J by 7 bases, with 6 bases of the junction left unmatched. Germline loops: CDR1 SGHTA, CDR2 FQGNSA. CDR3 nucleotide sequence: TGTGCCAGCAGACGGACTAGCGACGGGACCCAGTACTTC. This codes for CASRRTSDGTQYF.

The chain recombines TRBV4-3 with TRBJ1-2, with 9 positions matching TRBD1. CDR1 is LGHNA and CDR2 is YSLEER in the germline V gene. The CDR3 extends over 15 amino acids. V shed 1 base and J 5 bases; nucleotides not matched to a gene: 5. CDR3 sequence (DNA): TGCGCCAGCAGCCAAGGGCCGGGACAGGGTTATGGCTACACCTTC. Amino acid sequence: CASSQGPGQGYGYTF.

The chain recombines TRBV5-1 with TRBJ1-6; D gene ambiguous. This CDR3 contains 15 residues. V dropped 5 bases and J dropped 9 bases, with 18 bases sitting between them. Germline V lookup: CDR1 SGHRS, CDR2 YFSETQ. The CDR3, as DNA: TGCGCCAGCAGTCGTATAATGTCGGCTTTTTCACCCCTCCACTTT. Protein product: CASSRIMSAFSPLHF.

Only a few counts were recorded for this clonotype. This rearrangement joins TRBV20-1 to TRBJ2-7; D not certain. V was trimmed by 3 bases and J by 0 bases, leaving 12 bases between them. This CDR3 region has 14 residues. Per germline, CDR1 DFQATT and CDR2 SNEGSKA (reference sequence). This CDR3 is CSASQTTSSYEQYF. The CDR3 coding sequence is TGCAGTGCTAGCCAAACCACAAGCTCCTACGAGCAGTACTTC.

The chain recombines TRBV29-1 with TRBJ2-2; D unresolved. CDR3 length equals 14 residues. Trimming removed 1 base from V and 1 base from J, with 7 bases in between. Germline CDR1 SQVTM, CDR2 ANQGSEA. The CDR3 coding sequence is TGCAGCGTTGAAGCTAGAGAGAACACCGGGGAGCTGTTTTTT. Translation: CSVEARENTGELFF.

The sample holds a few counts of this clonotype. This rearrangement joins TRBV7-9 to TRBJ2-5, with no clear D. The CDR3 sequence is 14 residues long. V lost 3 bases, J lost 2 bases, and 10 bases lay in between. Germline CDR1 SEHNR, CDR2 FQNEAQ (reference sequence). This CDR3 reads CASSFGIYQETQYF. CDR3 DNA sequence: TGTGCCAGCAGCTTTGGAATTTATCAAGAGACCCAGTACTTC.

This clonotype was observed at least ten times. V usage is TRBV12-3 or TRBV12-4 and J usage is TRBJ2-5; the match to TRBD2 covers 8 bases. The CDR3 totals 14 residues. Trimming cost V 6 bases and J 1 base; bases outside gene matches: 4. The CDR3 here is CASSLTSGQETQYF. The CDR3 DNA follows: TGTGCCAGCAGCTTAACTAGCGGCCAAGAGACCCAGTACTTC.